This entry lists 20 T cell receptor beta chains sequenced from one sample in a study of blood T cell repertoires in COVID-19. Method: immunoSEQ multiplex PCR; TCRdb's copy keeps in-frame clones and lacks some. The sample lists about 250,000 clones, around 88% occurring once. The sample comprised peripheral blood. These receptors were taken from a woman in her twenties or thirties with COVID-19, enrolled during active disease.

The chain employs TRBV27 and TRBJ2-5; 8 bases fit TRBD1. V dropped 0 bases and J dropped 5; count of bases not matched to a gene: 11. The CDR3 has 17 residues. The germline gives CDR1 MNHEY, CDR2 SMNVEV (reference sequence). This CDR3 is CASSLSEGQGALETQYF. The CDR3 coding sequence is TGTGCCAGCAGTTTATCGGAGGGGCAGGGGGCCTTGGAGACCCAGTACTTC.

This chain's CDR3 is CASSSGGNEKLFF. The CDR3 bases are TGTGCCAGCAGCTCAGGGGGAAATGAAAAACTGTTTTTT. The rearrangement uses TRBV7-9 and TRBJ1-4, with TRBD1 matching 7 bases. V gave up 4 bases and J gave up 5 bases; unmatched junction bases: 1. Germline V gene sequence: CDR1 SEHNR, CDR2 FQNEAQ (reference sequence). The CDR3 extends over 13 amino acids.

The chain employs TRBV27 and TRBJ2-7; TRBD2 matches at 13 bases. This CDR3 has 13 amino acids. V lost 11 bases and J lost 4; bases outside the gene matches: 5. Germline loops: CDR1 MNHEY, CDR2 SMNVEV (reference sequence). CDR3 sequence reads: CASRLAGGYEQYF. The CDR3 region has the DNA TGTGCCTCCCGACTAGCGGGGGGTTACGAGCAGTACTTC.

V and J are TRBV10-3 and TRBJ2-3; the match to TRBD1 covers 9 bases. The V and J ends lost 0 bases and 3 bases, in that order; junction bases with no gene match: 1. Looked up from germline, CDR1 is ENHRY and CDR2 is SYGVKD. CDR3 length: 15 residues. CDR3 sequence: CAISESGQGTDTQYF. CDR3 nucleotide sequence: TGTGCCATCAGTGAGTCGGGACAGGGAACAGATACGCAGTATTTT.

The chain joins TRBV24-1 to TRBJ2-1, with 11 bases that match TRBD1. CDR3 length: 15 residues. The trim removed 4 bases at V and 9 bases at J, leaving 7 bases unmatched. Germline CDR1 KGHDR, CDR2 SFDVKD. CDR3 in DNA: TGTGCCACCAGTGACCCGGGACAGGGGGGGTCTGAGCAGTTCTTC. Translated, it gives CATSDPGQGGSEQFF.

The chain has TRBV3-1 (or the pseudogene TRBV3-2) and TRBJ2-7; 8 bases fit TRBD1. The J segment lost 3 bases and the V segment lost 4 bases, leaving 8 bases of the junction unmatched. The CDR3 totals 15 residues. Germline CDR1 and CDR2: LGHDT and YNNKEL (reference sequence). As DNA, the CDR3 is TGTGCCAGCAGCCCCGGGACAGGTGTCGGCTACGAGCAGTACTTC. It is translated as CASSPGTGVGYEQYF.

This clone was recorded a few times. V is TRBV5-5 and J is TRBJ2-1; 15 positions agree with TRBD2. After removal of 1 base from V and 9 bases from J, the junction contained 5 bases not matched to a gene. The CDR3 has 16 residues. The germline V gene has CDR1 SGHKS and CDR2 YYEKEE (reference sequence). The CDR3 sequence: CASSLRTSGGAGEQFF. CDR3 bases: TGTGCCAGCAGCTTGCGGACTAGCGGGGGGGCGGGTGAGCAGTTCTTC.

The chain has TRBV9 and TRBJ2-5; 8 bases line up with TRBD1. The CDR3 loop spans 15 amino acids. CDR1 and CDR2 (germline): SGDLS, YYNGEE. Trimming cost V 3 bases and J 2 bases; bases outside gene matches: 6. The CDR3 DNA reads TGTGCCAGCAGCGATGGCAGGGGGCTTCAAGAGACCCAGTACTTC. It is translated as CASSDGRGLQETQYF.

The chain uses TRBV3-1 (or the pseudogene TRBV3-2) and TRBJ2-7, with 10 nucleotides matching TRBD1. The CDR3 length is 15 residues. CDR1 is LGHDT, CDR2 YNNKEL, per germline (reference sequence). With 1 base clipped from V and 6 bases from J, the junction kept 6 bases outside the gene matches. The CDR3 protein is CASSQGGQGSREQYF. CDR3 in DNA: TGTGCCAGCAGCCAAGGGGGACAGGGGAGTCGCGAGCAGTACTTC.

The genes are TRBV7-9 and TRBJ1-3; D is undetermined. V lost 4 bases to trimming and J lost 9 bases, with 7 bases between them. The CDR3 contains 11 residues. Per germline, CDR1 SEHNR and CDR2 FQNEAQ (reference sequence). The CDR3 reads CASSSAGTIYF. CDR3 nucleotides: TGTGCCAGCAGCTCCGCCGGCACCATATATTTT. The whole variable domain, filled in from reference TRBV7-9 and TRBJ1-3, reads DTGVSQNPRHKITKRGQNVTFRCDPISEHNRLYWYRQTLGQGPEFLTYFQNEAQLEKSRLLSDRFSAERPKGSFSTLEIQRTEQGDSAMYLCASSSAGTIYFGEGSWLTVV.

The gene calls are TRBV19 and TRBJ1-1; D is ambiguous. The CDR3 contains 12 residues. Per germline, CDR1 LNHDA and CDR2 SQIVND (reference sequence). Trimming took 8 bases from V and 4 from J, leaving 11 bases between them. CDR3 region: CASRRGITEAFF. The CDR3 nucleotides read TGTGCCAGTCGGCGGGGAATCACTGAAGCTTTCTTT.

This rearrangement joins TRBV19 to TRBJ1-5; D may be TRBD1 (6 bases). CDR1 LNHDA and CDR2 SQIVND come from the germline V gene (reference sequence). The V gene lost 10 bases and the J gene lost 2 bases, with 15 bases spanning the gap. The CDR3 length is 14 residues. The CDR3 region has the DNA TGTGCCACAGCCTGGGGGCGGCGCAATCAGCCCCAGCATTTT. Its translation is CATAWGRRNQPQHF.

The rearrangement uses TRBV30 and TRBJ1-1; 9 positions agree with TRBD1. Germline V lookup: CDR1 GTSNPN, CDR2 SVGIG (reference sequence). This CDR3 spans 14 amino acids. Trimming at V came to 1 base and at J to 1 base, leaving 1 base not matched to a gene. For the CDR3, the DNA is TGTGCCTGGAGTGGGGACAGGGCGAACACTGAAGCTTTCTTT. Translation: CAWSGDRANTEAFF.

This clone was observed a single time. The chain uses TRBV6-2 or TRBV6-3 and TRBJ2-1; D possibly corresponds to TRBD2 (5 bases). The germline V gene encodes CDR1 MNHEY and CDR2 SVGEGT. Trimming shortened V by 5 bases and J by 0 bases, and 17 bases separated the two germline ends. CDR3 length equals 17 residues. The CDR3 region is CASSPRGGESSYNEQFF. The CDR3, as DNA: TGTGCCAGCAGTCCCCGGGGTGGGGAGAGCTCCTACAATGAGCAGTTCTTC.

The sample holds one count of this clone. The rearrangement joins TRBV5-8 to TRBJ2-1; 7 bases align to TRBD1. CDR1 and CDR2 (germline): SGHTS, YDEGEE. The CDR3 extends over 16 amino acids. The junction had 13 bases not matched to a gene; V was cut back by 3 bases and J by 7 bases. In DNA, the CDR3 is TGTGCCAGCAGCTCCACTGAGGGGGCGCCGGGAAATGAGCAGTTCTTC. The encoded protein is CASSSTEGAPGNEQFF.

V and J are TRBV5-8 and TRBJ2-7; 10 positions match TRBD1. Germline lookup yields CDR1 SGHTS and CDR2 YDEGEE. After removal of 2 bases from V and 2 bases from J, the junction contained 1 base not matched to a gene. The CDR3 consists of 14 residues. As DNA, the CDR3 is TGTGCCAGCAGCTTCGGGACAGGGGCCTACGAGCAGTACTTC. It is translated as CASSFGTGAYEQYF.

The chain employs TRBV4-2 and TRBJ2-1, with 12 bases aligning to TRBD2. Germline V gene data show CDR1 as LGHNA and CDR2 as YNFKEQ. The CDR3 is 20 residues long. Trimming removed 0 bases from V and 5 bases from J; junction bases left unmatched: 14. The CDR3 DNA sequence: TGTGCCAGCAGCCAAGATCCCCTGGCTAGCGGGGGGGAACGGAACAATGAGCAGTTCTTC. Protein: CASSQDPLASGGERNNEQFF.

The V and J genes are TRBV21-1 and TRBJ2-7; the table gives TRBD1 as D, unverified against the DNA. TRBV21-1 is deemed a pseudogene. This CDR3 has 15 amino acids. The CDR3 coding sequence is TGTGCCAGCAGGAAGGCCAGGTTCTCGCGCTACGAGCAGTACGTC. Translation: CASRKARFSRYEQYV.

This sequence joins TRBV27 and TRBJ1-5, with D tentatively TRBD1 (5 bases). Germline CDR1 reads MNHEY; CDR2 reads SMNVEV (reference sequence). This CDR3 is built from 15 residues. Trimming removed 6 bases from V and 4 bases from J, with 16 bases in between. CDR3 residues: CASRFLTETNQPQHF. The CDR3 DNA sequence: TGTGCCAGCAGATTTTTGACAGAAACAAATCAGCCCCAGCATTTT.

The rearrangement uses TRBV19 and TRBJ1-2, with D perhaps TRBD1 (5 bases). Germline values: CDR1 LNHDA, CDR2 SQIVND (reference sequence). The V and J ends lost 1 base and 8 bases respectively, with 14 bases between them. This CDR3 spans 14 amino acids. CDR3: CASSIAAREEGYTF. The CDR3 nucleotides are TGTGCCAGTAGTATAGCCGCCAGGGAGGAAGGCTACACCTTC.